This T cell receptor (beta chain) was obtained from a study of blood T cell repertoires in COVID-19. Study background: Italy, Spain and the United States were the sources of the convalescent and acute COVID-19 samples.

The V gene lost 7 bases and the J gene lost 0 bases, with 16 bases spanning the gap. The CDR3 runs to 16 residues. Under the authors' procedure: Amplified reference gene primers provided the basis for estimating nucleated cell counts. Data came from immunoSEQ multiplex PCR; TCRdb stores just in-frame clones and leaves some out. V, J and clone size reflect that table, while D and trimming were determined from the DNA. Here the sample spans 200,000 to 250,000 clones, approximately 80% being singletons. In its sample, this clone was seen a few times. Living in under 30 US areas, the participants were between about 18 and 100 years of age. The study assigned cohorts using participant-reported clinical history.

The origin of this receptor is a man aged 25-45 years with acute COVID-19. The rearrangement joins TRBV23-1 to TRBJ1-3; maybe TRBD1 (5 bases). TRBV23-1 qualifies as an ORF whose function is uncertain. Sequences were obtained from PBMCs or T cells enriched from blood (not recorded which). As DNA, the CDR3 is TGCGCCAGCAACCCGAAACAGGTGCCCTCTGGAAACACCATATATTTT. This codes for CASNPKQVPSGNTIYF.